This T cell receptor (beta chain) was identified during a study of vaccination effects on CD4 cells after COVID-19. Across the whole study: The median interval between the second dose and post-vaccine sampling was 72 days.

Whole-study results and caveats: Few convalescent patients, and no early post-infection timepoints, were available to the study. Clones of infection and vaccine origin contracted markedly late after vaccination.

The CDR3 extends over 17 amino acids. V lost 1 base and J 5 bases, leaving 20 bases between the germline ends. Germline CDR1 reads MNHNS; CDR2 reads SASEGT. The method was immunoSEQ multiplex PCR; TCRdb's version includes in-frame clones alone and lacks a portion of them. The data show over 50,000 clones, roughly 72% seen once. With respect to this clone: Antigen specificity is unknown.

Viral peptide pools were used in the ViraFEST assay to expand antigen-specific CD4+ T cells, and sequencing came afterward. It was after approximately 11 days of culture that CD4+ T cells were isolated. Participants got two doses of BNT162b2 or mRNA-1273 vaccine. Both day 3 and day 7 saw half the medium replaced with IL-2 medium. The sequence came from a human donor who received a COVID-19 vaccine. Specimen: CD4+ T cells from PBMCs cultured with HCoV-229E spike peptides, collected after COVID-19 vaccination. This chain uses TRBV6-1 with TRBJ1-2; D is undetermined. CDR3: CASSEDYDGRARYGYTF. The CDR3 nucleotides are TGTGCCAGCAGTGAAGATTATGACGGGCGGGCTCGGTATGGCTACACCTTC.